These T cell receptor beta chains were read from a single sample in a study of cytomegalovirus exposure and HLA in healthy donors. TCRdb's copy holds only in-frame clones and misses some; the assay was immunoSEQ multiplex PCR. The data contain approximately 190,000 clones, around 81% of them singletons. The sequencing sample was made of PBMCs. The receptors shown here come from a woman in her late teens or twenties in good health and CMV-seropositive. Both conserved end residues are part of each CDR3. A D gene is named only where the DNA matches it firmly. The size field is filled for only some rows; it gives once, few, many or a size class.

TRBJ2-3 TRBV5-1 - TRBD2 CASSGGVRTDTQYF TGCGCCAGCAGCGGGGGGGTTCGGACAGATACGCAGTATTTT
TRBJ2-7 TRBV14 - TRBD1 CASSQGPGQVF TGTGCCAGCAGCCAAGGCCCGGGACAGGTCTTC
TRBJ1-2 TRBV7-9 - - CASSLALRTLQYTF TGTGCCAGCAGCTTAGCGCTTAGGACACTTCAGTACACCTTC
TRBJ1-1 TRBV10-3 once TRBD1 CAIRRDRERTEAFF TGTGCCATCAGGAGGGACAGGGAGAGGACTGAAGCTTTCTTT
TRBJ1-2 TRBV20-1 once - CSAKPSYGYTF TGCAGTGCTAAACCTAGTTATGGCTACACCTTC
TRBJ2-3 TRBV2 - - CASTQGGVSTDTQYF TGTGCCAGCACCCAGGGAGGCGTTAGCACAGATACGCAGTATTTT
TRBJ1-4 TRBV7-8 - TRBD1 CASSLDRAYGGSYEKLFF TGTGCCAGCAGCTTGGACAGGGCATATGGGGGGTCCTATGAAAAACTGTTTTTT
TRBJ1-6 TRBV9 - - CASSVGAGGGRASPLHF TGTGCCAGCAGCGTAGGCGCGGGCGGGGGCAGAGCTTCACCCCTCCACTTT
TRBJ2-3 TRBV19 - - CASSISDTQYF TGTGCCAGTAGTATCTCGGATACGCAGTATTTT
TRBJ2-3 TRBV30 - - CAWGAGAWTDTQYF TGTGCCTGGGGGGCAGGGGCGTGGACAGATACGCAGTATTTT
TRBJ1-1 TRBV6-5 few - CASSYSEGNTEAFF TGTGCCAGCAGTTACTCGGAGGGGAACACTGAAGCTTTCTTT
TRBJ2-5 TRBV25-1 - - CASSEFAQETQYF TGTGCCAGCAGTGAATTCGCGCAAGAGACCCAGTACTTC
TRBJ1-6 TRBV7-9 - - CASSPTWADSPLHF TGTGCCAGCAGCCCCACCTGGGCAGATTCACCCCTCCACTTT
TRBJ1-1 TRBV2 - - CASSEAGGAFF TGTGCCAGCAGTGAAGCAGGAGGGGCTTTCTTT
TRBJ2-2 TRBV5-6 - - CASSFYWSSAGELFF TGTGCCAGCAGCTTTTATTGGAGTTCTGCCGGGGAGCTGTTTTTT
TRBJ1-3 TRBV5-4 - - CASSLGERGNTIYF TGTGCCAGCAGCCTCGGGGAGCGCGGAAACACCATATATTTT
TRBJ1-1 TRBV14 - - CASSLVGRTEAFF TGTGCCAGCAGCTTAGTGGGGCGGACTGAAGCTTTCTTT
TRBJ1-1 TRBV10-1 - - CASSEAGGGNTEAFF TGCGCCAGCAGTGAGGCGGGTGGAGGGAACACTGAGGCTTTCTTT
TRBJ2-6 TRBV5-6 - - CASSDVGPSGANVLTF TGTGCCAGCAGCGACGTTGGGCCCTCTGGGGCCAACGTCCTGACTTTC
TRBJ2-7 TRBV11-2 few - CASSERLNSYEQYF TGTGCCAGCAGCGAGCGGCTAAACTCCTACGAGCAGTACTTC
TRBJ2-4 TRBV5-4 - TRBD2 CASSLDVAGGHMGNIQYF TGTGCCAGCAGCTTGGACGTAGCGGGGGGGCATATGGGAAACATTCAGTACTTC
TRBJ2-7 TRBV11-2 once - CASSPQTGSYEQYF TGTGCCAGCAGCCCTCAGACTGGATCCTACGAGCAGTACTTC
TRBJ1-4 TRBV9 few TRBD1 CASSVARTGGEKLFF TGTGCCAGCAGCGTAGCCCGGACAGGGGGCGAAAAACTGTTTTTT
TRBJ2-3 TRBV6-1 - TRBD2 CASSPLLATDTQYF TGTGCCAGCAGTCCGCTACTAGCGACAGATACGCAGTATTTT
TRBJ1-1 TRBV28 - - CASSPGTYGMNTEAFF TGTGCCAGCAGTCCGGGGACATATGGGATGAACACTGAAGCTTTCTTT
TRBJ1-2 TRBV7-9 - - CASSLGGQDYGYTF TGTGCCAGCAGCTTGGGGGGGCAGGACTATGGCTACACCTTC
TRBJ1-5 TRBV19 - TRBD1 CASSRTGGNTQPQHF TGTGCCAGTAGTCGGACAGGGGGAAATACTCAGCCCCAGCATTTT
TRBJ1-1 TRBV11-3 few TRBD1 CASSYRTGNTEAFF TGTGCCAGCAGCTATCGGACAGGGAACACTGAAGCTTTCTTT
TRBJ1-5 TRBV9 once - CASSPGGLGNQPQHF TGTGCCAGCAGCCCCGGCGGGTTGGGCAATCAGCCCCAGCATTTT
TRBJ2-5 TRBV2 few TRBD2 CASSVVRGGLATQYF TGTGCCAGCAGTGTTGTGCGGGGGGGCCTTGCGACCCAGTACTTC
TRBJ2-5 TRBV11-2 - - CASSLEGSGGETQYF TGTGCCAGCAGCTTAGAAGGCAGCGGAGGAGAGACCCAGTACTTC
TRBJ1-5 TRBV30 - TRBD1 CAWSRDRLGQPQHF TGTGCCTGGTCCCGGGACAGGCTGGGGCAGCCCCAGCATTTT
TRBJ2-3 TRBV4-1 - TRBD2 CASSQVTSGGPDTQYF TGCGCCAGCAGCCAAGTGACTAGCGGGGGGCCAGATACGCAGTATTTT
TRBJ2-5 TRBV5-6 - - CASSLEVGPTIQETQYF TGTGCCAGCAGCTTGGAGGTGGGGCCCACCATCCAAGAGACCCAGTACTTC
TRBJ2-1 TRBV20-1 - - CSASARNEQFF TGCAGTGCTAGTGCGAGGAATGAGCAGTTCTTC
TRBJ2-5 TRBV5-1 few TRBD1 CASRPRPDRVISETQYF TGCGCCAGCAGACCCAGACCCGACAGGGTTATAAGTGAGACCCAGTACTTC
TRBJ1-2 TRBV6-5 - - CASSYVRDYGYTF TGTGCCAGCAGTTATGTCAGGGATTATGGCTACACCTTC
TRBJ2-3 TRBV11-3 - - CASSLGPSTDTQYF TGTGCCAGCAGCTTAGGGCCGAGCACAGATACGCAGTATTTT
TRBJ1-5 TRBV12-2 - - CASRSSLTGQGIRQPQHF TGTGCAAGTCGCTCGTCCCTTACTGGACAGGGTATAAGGCAGCCCCAGCATTTT
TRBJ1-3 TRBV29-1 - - CSVATSGSGNTIYF TGCAGCGTCGCTACGAGTGGCTCTGGAAACACCATATATTTT
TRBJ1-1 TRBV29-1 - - CSSEGGLRTEAFF TGCAGCTCCGAGGGAGGGCTCCGTACTGAAGCTTTCTTT
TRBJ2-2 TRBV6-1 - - CASSDQLDTGELFF TGTGCCAGCAGTGACCAACTGGACACCGGGGAGCTGTTTTTT
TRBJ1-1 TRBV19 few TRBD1 CASSIAHRGANTEAFF TGTGCCAGTAGTATAGCGCACAGGGGCGCGAACACTGAAGCTTTCTTT
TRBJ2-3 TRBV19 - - CASSRTAGFDTQYF TGTGCCAGTAGTAGGACTGCCGGATTCGATACGCAGTATTTT
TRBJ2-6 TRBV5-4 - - CASSSKSGANGLTF TGTGCCAGCAGCTCCAAGTCTGGGGCCAACGGCCTGACTTTC
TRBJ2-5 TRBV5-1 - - CASSLAVSETQYF TGCGCCAGCAGCTTGGCCGTGTCCGAGACCCAGTACTTC
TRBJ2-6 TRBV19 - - CASSIGDGANVLTF TGTGCCAGTAGTATAGGAGATGGGGCCAACGTCCTGACTTTC
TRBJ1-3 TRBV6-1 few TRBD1 CASSDSGTAGNTIYF TGTGCCAGCAGCGACTCCGGGACAGCTGGAAACACCATATATTTT
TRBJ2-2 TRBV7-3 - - CASSSLMSPGTGELFF TGTGCCAGCAGCTCCCTCATGAGCCCGGGGACCGGGGAGCTGTTTTTT
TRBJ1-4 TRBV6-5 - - CASRREGATNEKLFF TGTGCCAGCAGGAGAGAGGGGGCAACTAATGAAAAACTGTTTTTT
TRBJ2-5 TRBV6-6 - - CASSTVLARRETQYF TGTGCCAGCAGTACGGTCCTTGCGCGGCGAGAGACCCAGTACTTC
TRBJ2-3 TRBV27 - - CASSSTRDTQYF TGTGCCAGCAGTTCGACTCGAGATACGCAGTATTTT
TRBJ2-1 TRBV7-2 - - CASSFRSLVAAYNEQFF TGTGCCAGCAGCTTTCGTTCCCTAGTAGCGGCCTACAATGAGCAGTTCTTC